This T cell receptor (beta chain) was captured by sequencing in a study of blood T cell repertoires in COVID-19. The CDR3 totals 15 residues. CDR1 is MNHEY, CDR2 SMNVEV, per germline (reference sequence). V lost 3 bases, J lost 0 bases, and 12 bases lay in between. Method: immunoSEQ multiplex PCR; TCRdb's copy keeps in-frame clones and lacks some. The table lists some 300,000 clones, around 90% of them singletons. This clonotype originated in a woman between 50 and 59 years old with COVID-19, enrolled during active disease. Sequencing input: peripheral blood. The chain is built from TRBV27 and TRBJ2-7, with no clear D. The CDR3 here is CASSFRPVYSYEQYF. CDR3 DNA sequence: TGTGCCAGCAGTTTTCGTCCAGTTTACTCCTACGAGCAGTACTTC.